This T cell receptor beta chain is drawn from a study of blood T cell repertoires in COVID-19. Libraries were prepared by immunoSEQ multiplex PCR; TCRdb keeps only in-frame clonotypes and omits some of them. The table shows about 430,000 clones, with more than 75% occurring only once. The TCR sequence derives from a woman in her 30s with acute COVID-19. Sequencing was carried out using PBMCs or T cells enriched from blood (not recorded which).

CDR3 sequence (DNA): TGTGCCAGCTCATCCAGGGACAGGGAAAATTCACCCCTCCACTTT. Protein sequence: CASSSRDRENSPLHF. J is TRBJ1-6 and V is TRBV18; 9 bases are a match to TRBD1. V was clipped by 5 bases and J by 7 bases; unmatched bases: 6. Germline V gives CDR1 KGHSH, CDR2 LQKENI. The CDR3 runs to 15 residues.